This T cell receptor beta chain was sequenced for a study of blood T cell repertoires in COVID-19. Study background: There were acute and convalescent COVID-19 samples, and they came from the United States, Italy and Spain. The cDNA or gDNA used as material had been derived from T cells, B-cell-depleted T cells, or PBMCs.

Germline lookup yields CDR1 MDHEN and CDR2 SYDVKM. The CDR3 is made up of 12 amino acids. Deletions cut 4 bases from V and 6 bases from J, with 9 bases between. Clinical histories supplied by participants themselves formed the basis of cohort assignment. Some clones are missing from TCRdb's copy, which holds only in-frame ones; the method was immunoSEQ multiplex PCR. Among approximately 290,000 clones, around 90% were seen once, and the ten largest hold around 4.5%. Sample: PBMCs or T cells enriched from blood (not recorded which). The chain couples TRBV28 to TRBJ1-2; perhaps TRBD1 as D (6 bases). The source of this sequence is a woman under 30 with acute COVID-19. CDR3 in amino acids: CASSYRDDGYTF. Written as DNA, the CDR3 is TGTGCCAGCAGTTACAGGGACGATGGCTACACCTTC.